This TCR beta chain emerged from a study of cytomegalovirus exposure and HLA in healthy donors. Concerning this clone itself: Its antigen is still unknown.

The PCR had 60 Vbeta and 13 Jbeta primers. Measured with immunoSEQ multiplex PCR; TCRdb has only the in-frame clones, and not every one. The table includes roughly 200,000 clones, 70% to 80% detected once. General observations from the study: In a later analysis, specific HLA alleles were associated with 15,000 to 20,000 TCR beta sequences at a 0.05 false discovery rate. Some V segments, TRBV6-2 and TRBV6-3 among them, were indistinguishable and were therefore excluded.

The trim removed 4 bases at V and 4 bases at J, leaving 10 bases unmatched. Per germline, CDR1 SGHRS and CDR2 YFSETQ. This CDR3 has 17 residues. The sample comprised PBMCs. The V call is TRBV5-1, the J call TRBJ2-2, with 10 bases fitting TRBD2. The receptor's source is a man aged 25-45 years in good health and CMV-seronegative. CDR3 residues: CASSQGLASGGTGELFF. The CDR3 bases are TGCGCCAGCAGCCAGGGACTAGCGAGTGGTGGCACCGGGGAGCTGTTTTTT.